The 7 T cell receptor beta chains in this list originate from one sample, sequenced in a study of T cell responses to AZD1222 COVID-19 vaccine. Only in-frame clones appear in the TCRdb table, and some are missing; sequencing was by immunoSEQ multiplex PCR. Of roughly 77,000 clones listed, about 92% are singletons. The sequences come from peripheral blood, collected on day 0 of MenACWY control vaccination. These receptors all stem from an adult in good health.

The V and J genes are TRBV7-2 and TRBJ1-4; D unclear. Trimming removed 1 base at V and 8 bases at J, with 8 bases between. CDR1 is SGHTA, CDR2 FQGNSA, per germline. The CDR3 has 13 amino acids. This CDR3 is CASSLVRYEKLFF. The CDR3 DNA sequence: TGTGCCAGCAGCTTAGTGCGTTACGAAAAACTGTTTTTT.

The CDR3 loop is CASSLRGGNNYGYTF. DNA of the CDR3: TGTGCCAGCAGCCTCAGGGGAGGGAATAACTATGGCTACACCTTC. This chain joins TRBV7-8 and TRBJ1-2, with D possibly matching TRBD1 (6 bases). The germline V gene encodes CDR1 SGHVS and CDR2 FQNEAQ. The CDR3 runs to 15 residues. Trimming took 5 bases from V and 1 from J, leaving 14 bases between them. The whole variable domain, filled in from reference TRBV7-8 and TRBJ1-2, reads GAGVSQSPRYKVAKRGQDVALRCDPISGHVSLFWYQQALGQGPEFLTYFQNEAQLDKSGLPSDRFFAERPEGSVSTLKIQRTQQEDSAVYLCASSLRGGNNYGYTFGSGTRLTVV.

The chain couples TRBV7-2 to TRBJ2-1; no definite D call. CDR1 is SGHTA, CDR2 FQGNSA, per germline. V was cut by 1 base and J by 3 bases, with 10 bases left in between. The CDR3 runs 15 residues. CDR3 sequence: CASSLVLGSYNEQFF. CDR3 coding DNA: TGTGCCAGCAGCTTAGTGCTGGGCAGCTACAATGAGCAGTTCTTC.

V gene TRBV7-8 combines with J gene TRBJ1-6; unclear D gene. Trimming stripped 6 bases from V and 7 bases from J, with 16 bases between. The CDR3 is made up of 15 amino acids. The germline V gene has CDR1 SGHVS and CDR2 FQNEAQ. Here the CDR3 DNA reads TGTGCCAGCAGGTCACGAGGGAATGGGAATTCACCCCTCCACTTT. Its protein is CASRSRGNGNSPLHF.

The rearrangement uses TRBV27 and TRBJ2-7; the match to TRBD2 covers 10 bases. CDR1 MNHEY and CDR2 SMNVEV come from the germline V gene (reference sequence). This CDR3 has 15 residues. V was clipped by 4 bases and J by 0 bases; unmatched bases: 3. The CDR3 spells CASSYKREGSYEQYF. The CDR3 coding sequence is TGTGCCAGCAGTTACAAGCGGGAGGGCTCCTACGAGCAGTACTTC.

The rearrangement joins TRBV6-2 or TRBV6-3 to TRBJ2-3, with 7 bases fitting TRBD2. V lost 5 bases, J lost 2 bases, and 10 bases stayed unmatched. From germline, CDR1 is MNHEY and CDR2 SVGEGT. CDR3 length: 16 residues. The CDR3 loop reads CASSLLGGTLTDTQYF. The CDR3 DNA reads as TGTGCCAGCAGTCTCCTGGGAGGGACGCTCACAGATACGCAGTATTTT.

The chain uses TRBV7-2 and TRBJ2-2; D call uncertain. Trimming took off 2 bases at V and 4 bases at J, with 11 bases between the two ends. Germline V lookup: CDR1 SGHTA, CDR2 FQGNSA. This CDR3 is built from 15 residues. CDR3 DNA sequence: TGTGCCAGCAGCTTAAAACCGGAACTCACCGGGGAGCTGTTTTTT. It codes for CASSLKPELTGELFF.